This T cell receptor (beta chain) was captured by sequencing in a study of Ad26.COV2.S vaccination and SARS-CoV-2 variants. Whole-study findings and limits: Possible underestimation of total T cell responses by the TCR breadth and depth analyses was noted.

Assay: immunoSEQ multiplex PCR; the TCRdb copy retains only in-frame clones and omits some. The data show more than 150,000 clones, around 85% seen once. On this clone itself: Its antigen is not known.

The CDR3 has 13 residues. CDR1 MNHEY and CDR2 SVGAGI come from the germline V gene. V was cut by 8 bases and J by 0 bases, with 10 bases left in between. V is TRBV6-5 and J is TRBJ1-2, with no clear D. The sample here was peripheral blood, taken after recovery from COVID-19. The TCR sequence derives from a human donor who had recovered from COVID-19. The CDR3 sequence: CASEERANYGYTF. The CDR3 DNA reads TGTGCCAGCGAGGAGAGAGCTAACTATGGCTACACCTTC.